Listed below are T cell receptor beta chains from one sample, sequenced in a study of cytomegalovirus exposure and HLA in healthy donors. The method was immunoSEQ multiplex PCR; TCRdb's version includes in-frame clones alone and lacks a portion of them. The repertoire holds 160,000 or so clones, with around three quarters as singletons. Sequenced: PBMCs. The source of these receptors is a man between 35 and 55 years old in good health and CMV-seronegative. Both conserved end residues are trimmed from each CDR3. Size is omitted from some rows. Given values are once, few, many or a class for expanded clones.

.	TRBV28	TRBJ2-1	ASSFSRPRSYNEQF
.	TRBV18	TRBJ2-3	ASSPPEANTDTQY
.	TRBV30	TRBJ1-5	AWTIKGGNQPQH
.	TRBV5-6	TRBJ1-2	ASSLRQGGQYGYT
few	TRBV2	TRBJ2-3	ASSILAGISDTQY
few	TRBV15	TRBJ1-5	ATSRPGVFDQPQH
.	TRBV9	TRBJ1-4	ASSPDRGYDEKLF
few	TRBV2	TRBJ1-1	ASSEPTDTEAF
few	TRBV27	TRBJ2-7	ASREREGSYEQY
.	TRBV18	TRBJ1-2	ASSPGQGYNYGYT
.	TRBV6-5	TRBJ1-1	ASSNGRGNTEAF
once	TRBV27	TRBJ2-1	ASSVAGLANEQF
once	TRBV6-5	TRBJ1-3	ATARGSGNTIY
few	TRBV9	TRBJ1-1	ASSAPGGRTEAF
.	TRBV28	TRBJ2-6	ATKGTSGSGANVLT
few	TRBV6-1	TRBJ2-7	ASSERGGSAYEQY
once	TRBV27	TRBJ2-1	ASSPGLAGVREQF
.	TRBV2	TRBJ2-1	ASTTRQGEKQF
once	TRBV5-5	TRBJ2-5	ASSLLIQETQY
.	TRBV18	TRBJ1-2	ASSQAQGDGYT
.	TRBV27	TRBJ1-1	ASSSLHAGDRGPRTF
.	TRBV28	TRBJ2-7	ASSLVGGLYEQY
.	TRBV7-2	TRBJ1-1	ASSIYRITEAF
.	TRBV5-1	TRBJ2-5	ASSPVLQETQY
.	TRBV30	TRBJ2-6	AWRSWTGSSGANGLT
.	TRBV27	TRBJ2-6	ASSRETGITGANVLT
.	TRBV5-1	TRBJ1-4	ASSVGQGKPNEKLF
.	TRBV30	TRBJ1-4	AWSNQVNEKLF
.	TRBV7-2	TRBJ1-4	ASSPQGAEEKLF
.	TRBV7-9	TRBJ2-5	ASSLGGAGEETQY
.	TRBV6-5	TRBJ2-3	ASSGSRTDTQY
.	TRBV30	TRBJ1-5	AWSVGGGNQPQH
.	TRBV28	TRBJ1-5	ASIQGGQGNQPQH
.	TRBV4-2	TRBJ2-1	AGSVFAGVSEQF
.	TRBV5-6	TRBJ2-5	ASSQGLAGETQY
.	TRBV19	TRBJ1-2	ASSKRGALGGYT
.	TRBV4-1	TRBJ1-1	ASSQDWLGGTEAF
.	TRBV5-1	TRBJ2-5	ASSLAGTSGRETQY
few	TRBV6-6	TRBJ2-6	ASSYRAGANGLT
.	TRBV2	TRBJ1-1	ASSREGDTEAF
.	TRBV9	TRBJ2-5	ASSGGQGRGETQY